The text below deals with one TCR beta chain. Additional DNA sequences in this sample encode the identical CDR3. The record originates from a study of blood T cell repertoires in COVID-19. The overall study: PBMCs, B-cell-depleted T cells, or T cells provided the cDNA or gDNA that made up the material.

Authors' methods: Estimation of nucleated cell counts was performed using reference gene primer amplification. The protocol was immunoSEQ multiplex PCR, while the TCRdb copy is restricted to in-frame clones and leaves out a portion. V and J calls plus clone size are reproduced from that table; the DNA served to infer D and trimming. The sample includes some 270,000 clones, over 75% of them seen just once. The CDR3 is 11 amino acids. Looked up from germline, CDR1 is SEHNR and CDR2 is FQNEAQ (reference sequence). Between the trimmed V and J ends, which lost 5 bases and 12 bases, there was a span of 13 bases.

The gene calls are TRBV7-9 and TRBJ1-1, with D tentatively TRBD1 (6 bases). This clonotype was obtained from a woman aged 70 to 79 with acute or convalescent COVID-19. The specimen sequenced was peripheral blood. CDR3 protein: CASSALDRPFF. CDR3 coding DNA: TGTGCCAGCAGCGCCCTGGACAGACCTTTCTTT.